This T cell receptor beta chain was identified in a study of T cell repertoires in cytomegalovirus infection. In the study overall: TCR beta signatures that were public indicated CMV infection and matching HLA type.

MiXCR was run by TCRdb on the reads, yielding one entry per CDR3 protein. This table holds fewer than 300,000 distinct CDR3 sequences, more than 20% found once. Study-wide points: Cumulative public TCR beta family frequency identified CMV carriers with the relevant HLA. HLA-C-restricted CMV clonotypes gave the most frequent clonotype in two of eight donors.

Germline V CDR1 and CDR2: LNHDA, SQIVND (reference sequence). CDR3 size: 13 residues. V was trimmed by 0 bases and J by 7 bases, leaving 6 bases between them. This clonotype occurred a few times. Its antigen is not identified. The TCR comes from a human donor in good health (CMV status not recorded). Some clones in this sample may be carry-over from other donors' samples. The rearrangement uses TRBV19 and TRBJ2-2; no clear D. Material for sequencing was PBMCs. The CDR3 sequence is CASSIDLGGELFF. The DNA of the CDR3 is TGTGCCAGTAGTATAGATCTAGGCGGGGAGCTGTTTTTT.